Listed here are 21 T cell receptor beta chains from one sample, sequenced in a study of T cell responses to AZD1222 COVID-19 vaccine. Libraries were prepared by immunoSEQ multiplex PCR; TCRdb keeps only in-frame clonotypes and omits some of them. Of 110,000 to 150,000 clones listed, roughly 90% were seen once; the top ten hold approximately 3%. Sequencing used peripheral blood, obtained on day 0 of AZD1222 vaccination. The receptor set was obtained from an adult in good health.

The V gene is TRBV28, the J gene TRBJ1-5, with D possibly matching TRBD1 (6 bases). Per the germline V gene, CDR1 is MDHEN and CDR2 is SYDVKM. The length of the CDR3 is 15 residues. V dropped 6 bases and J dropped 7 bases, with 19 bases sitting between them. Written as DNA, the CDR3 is TGTGCCAGCAGGTCTTACAGGGTAGTCGTCCAGCCCCAGCATTTT. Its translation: CASRSYRVVVQPQHF.

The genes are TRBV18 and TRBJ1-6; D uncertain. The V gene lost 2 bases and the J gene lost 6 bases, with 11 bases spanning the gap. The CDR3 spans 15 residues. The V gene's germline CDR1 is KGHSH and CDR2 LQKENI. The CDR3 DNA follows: TGTGCCAGCTCACCAGCGGACGGCTTTAATTCACCCCTCCACTTT. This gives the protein CASSPADGFNSPLHF.

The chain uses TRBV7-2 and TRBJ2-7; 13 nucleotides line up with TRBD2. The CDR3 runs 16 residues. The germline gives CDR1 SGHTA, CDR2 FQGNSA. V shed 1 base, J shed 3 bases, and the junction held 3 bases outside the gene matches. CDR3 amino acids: CASSLGLAGGVYEQYF. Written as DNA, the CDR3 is TGTGCCAGCAGCTTAGGACTAGCGGGGGGCGTCTACGAGCAGTACTTC.

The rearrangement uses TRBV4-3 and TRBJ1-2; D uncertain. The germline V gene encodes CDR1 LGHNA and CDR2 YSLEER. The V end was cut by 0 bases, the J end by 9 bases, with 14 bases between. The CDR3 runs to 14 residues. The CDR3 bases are TGCGCCAGCAGCCAAGAATGGCGGTCCGGTCGCTACACCTTC. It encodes CASSQEWRSGRYTF.

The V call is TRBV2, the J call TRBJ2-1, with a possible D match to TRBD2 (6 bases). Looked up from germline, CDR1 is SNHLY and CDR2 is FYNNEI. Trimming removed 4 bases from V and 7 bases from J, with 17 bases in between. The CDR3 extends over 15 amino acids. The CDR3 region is CASSVGEAGGNEQFF. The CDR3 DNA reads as TGTGCCAGCAGTGTCGGGGAAGCCGGGGGAAATGAGCAGTTCTTC.

DNA of the CDR3: TGTGCCAGCACCCTAGGGGGGACAGGGGGCGAAAAACTGTTTTTT. It yields the protein CASTLGGTGGEKLFF. The genes are TRBV28 and TRBJ1-4; TRBD1 matches 12 bases. Trimming at V came to 7 bases and at J to 8 bases, leaving 8 bases not matched to a gene. Germline CDR1 is MDHEN and CDR2 is SYDVKM. The CDR3 runs 15 residues.

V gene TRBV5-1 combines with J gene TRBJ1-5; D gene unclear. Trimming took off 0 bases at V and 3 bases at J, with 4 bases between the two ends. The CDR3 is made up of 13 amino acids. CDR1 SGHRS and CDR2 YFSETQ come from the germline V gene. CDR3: CASSLGVNQPQHF. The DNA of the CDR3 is TGCGCCAGCAGCTTGGGGGTCAATCAGCCCCAGCATTTT.

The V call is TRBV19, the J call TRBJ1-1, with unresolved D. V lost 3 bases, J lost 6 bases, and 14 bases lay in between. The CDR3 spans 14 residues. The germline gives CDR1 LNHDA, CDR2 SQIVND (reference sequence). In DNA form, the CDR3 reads TGTGCCAGTAGTATCGGAGGGCGGGCCGCTGAAGCTTTCTTT. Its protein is CASSIGGRAAEAFF.

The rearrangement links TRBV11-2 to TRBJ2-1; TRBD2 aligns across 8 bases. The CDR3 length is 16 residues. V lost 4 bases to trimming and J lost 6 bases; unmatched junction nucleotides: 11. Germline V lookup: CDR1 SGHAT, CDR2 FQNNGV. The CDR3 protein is CASSSVMGRGANEQFF. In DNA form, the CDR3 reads TGTGCCAGCAGCTCTGTGATGGGGCGGGGGGCCAATGAGCAGTTCTTC.

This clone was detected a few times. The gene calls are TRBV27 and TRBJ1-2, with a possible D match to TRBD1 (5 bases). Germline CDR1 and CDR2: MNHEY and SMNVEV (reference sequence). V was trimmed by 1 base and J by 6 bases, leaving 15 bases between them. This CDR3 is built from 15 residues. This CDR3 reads CASSLLGGASHGYTF. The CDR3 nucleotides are TGTGCCAGCAGTTTATTAGGAGGGGCGTCGCATGGCTACACCTTC.

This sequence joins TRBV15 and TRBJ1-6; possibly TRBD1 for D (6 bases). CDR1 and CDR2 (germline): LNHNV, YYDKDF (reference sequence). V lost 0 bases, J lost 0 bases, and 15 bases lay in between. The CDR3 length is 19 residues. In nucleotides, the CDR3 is TGTGCCACCAGCAGAGACAGGGGTCTGACCGCCTCCTATAATTCACCCCTCCACTTT. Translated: CATSRDRGLTASYNSPLHF.

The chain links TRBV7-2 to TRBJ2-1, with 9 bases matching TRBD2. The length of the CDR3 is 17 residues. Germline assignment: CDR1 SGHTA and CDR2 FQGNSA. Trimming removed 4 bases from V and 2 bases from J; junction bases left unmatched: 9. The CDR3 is CASSWILAGLTYNEQFF. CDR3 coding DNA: TGTGCCAGCAGCTGGATACTAGCGGGCCTAACCTACAATGAGCAGTTCTTC.

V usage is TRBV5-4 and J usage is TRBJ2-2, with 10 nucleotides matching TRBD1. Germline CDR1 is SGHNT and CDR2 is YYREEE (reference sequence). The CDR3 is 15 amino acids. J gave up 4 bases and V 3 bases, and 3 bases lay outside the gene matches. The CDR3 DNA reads TGTGCCAGCAGCTCCCGGGACAGGGGCACCGGGGAGCTGTTTTTT. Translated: CASSSRDRGTGELFF.

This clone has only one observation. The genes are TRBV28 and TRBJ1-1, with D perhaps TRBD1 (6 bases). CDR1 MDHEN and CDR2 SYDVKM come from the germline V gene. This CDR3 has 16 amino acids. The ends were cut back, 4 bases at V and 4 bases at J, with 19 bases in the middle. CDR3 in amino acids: CASSSFLRRGTTEAFF. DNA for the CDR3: TGTGCCAGCAGTTCCTTCCTCCGGAGGGGGACCACTGAAGCTTTCTTT.

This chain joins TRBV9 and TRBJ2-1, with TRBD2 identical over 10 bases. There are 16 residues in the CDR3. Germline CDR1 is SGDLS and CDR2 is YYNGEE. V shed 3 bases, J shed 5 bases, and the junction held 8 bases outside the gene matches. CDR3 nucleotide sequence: TGTGCCAGCAGCGCCAGAGCGGGGGGGTACGACAATGAGCAGTTCTTC. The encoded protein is CASSARAGGYDNEQFF.

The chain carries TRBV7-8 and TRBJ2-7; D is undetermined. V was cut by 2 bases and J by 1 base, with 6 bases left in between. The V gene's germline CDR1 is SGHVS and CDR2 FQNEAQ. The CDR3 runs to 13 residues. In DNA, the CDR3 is TGTGCCAGCAGCTTAACAGAGTCCTACGAGCAGTACTTC. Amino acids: CASSLTESYEQYF.

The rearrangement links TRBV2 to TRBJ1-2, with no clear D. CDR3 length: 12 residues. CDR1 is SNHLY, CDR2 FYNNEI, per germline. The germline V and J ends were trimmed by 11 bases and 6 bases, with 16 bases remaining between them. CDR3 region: CASWRVLDGYTF. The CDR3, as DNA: TGTGCCTCCTGGCGGGTCCTGGATGGCTACACCTTC.

CDR3 sequence reads: CASSPPGPRNQPQHF. In nucleotides, the CDR3 is TGTGCCAGCAGCCCCCCGGGCCCGCGCAATCAGCCCCAGCATTTT. The chain couples TRBV5-8 to TRBJ1-5, with D unresolved. V lost 4 bases and J 2 bases, leaving 13 bases between the germline ends. This CDR3 spans 15 amino acids. Germline V lookup: CDR1 SGHTS, CDR2 YDEGEE.

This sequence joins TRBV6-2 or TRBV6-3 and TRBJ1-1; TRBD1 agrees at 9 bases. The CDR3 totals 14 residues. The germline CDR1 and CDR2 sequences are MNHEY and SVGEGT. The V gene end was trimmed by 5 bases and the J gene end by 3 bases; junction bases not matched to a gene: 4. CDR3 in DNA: TGTGCCAGCAGTGGACAGGGGAAGCACACTGAAGCTTTCTTT. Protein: CASSGQGKHTEAFF.

In DNA form, the CDR3 reads TGCGCCAGCAGCCTGCTGACAGGAGGCTATGGCTACACCTTC. Its translation: CASSLLTGGYGYTF. The V call is TRBV5-1, the J call TRBJ1-2; the D gene is possibly TRBD1 (6 bases). CDR1 SGHRS and CDR2 YFSETQ come from the germline V gene. This CDR3 has 14 amino acids. The germline V and J ends were trimmed by 4 bases and 4 bases, with 14 bases remaining between them.

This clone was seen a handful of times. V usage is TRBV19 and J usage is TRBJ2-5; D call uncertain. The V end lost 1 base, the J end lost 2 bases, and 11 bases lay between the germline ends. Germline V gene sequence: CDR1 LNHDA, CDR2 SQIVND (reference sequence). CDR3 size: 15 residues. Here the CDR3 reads CASSIGGTVQETQYF. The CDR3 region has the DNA TGTGCCAGTAGTATAGGCGGCACTGTGCAAGAGACCCAGTACTTC.